The 27 T cell receptor beta chains below come from one sample, sequenced in a study of T cell responses to AZD1222 COVID-19 vaccine listed by TCRdb under 2021. Sample time point, as interpreted from the label and publication: about 28 days (+/-7) after the second vaccine dose. The library was generated by the immunoSEQ multiplex PCR assay. The immuneACCESS repertoire file appears here via TCRdb, limited to in-frame rearrangements. These files lack a portion of the clones; in checked studies, under half of the deficit traces to unresolved V genes, and the cause of the others is not known. Counted in this sample were under 50,000 clones; around 90% of them appeared once. The ten largest clones capture around 1.1% of the sample. The specimen comprised peripheral blood, sampled 28 days after the second AZD1222 dose. These receptor sequences come from an adult who received the AZD1222 COVID-19 vaccine.

The chain joins TRBV7-8 to TRBJ2-1; 14 nucleotides align to TRBD2. CDR1 is SGHVS, CDR2 FQNEAQ, per germline. The CDR3 runs to 15 residues. V was pared by 3 bases and J by 6 bases, with 1 base of the junction left unmatched. The CDR3 nucleotides are TGTGCCAGCAGCTTTGGACTAGCGGGAGGCAATGAGCAGTTCTTC. Its translation: CASSFGLAGGNEQFF.

The rearrangement uses TRBV5-5 and TRBJ1-1, with a weak D call TRBD1 (5 bases). The CDR3 runs to 15 residues. Germline CDR1 SGHKS, CDR2 YYEKEE (reference sequence). V shed 4 bases and J shed 3 bases, with 16 bases lying between them. The CDR3 DNA reads as TGTGCCAGCAGCACCCACGGGACTGGGGACACTGAAGCTTTCTTT. Translated: CASSTHGTGDTEAFF.

This chain uses TRBV7-8 with TRBJ1-2; 8 bases line up with TRBD1. The J segment lost 8 bases and the V segment lost 7 bases, leaving 9 bases of the junction unmatched. This CDR3 is built from 13 residues. Germline V CDR1 and CDR2: SGHVS, FQNEAQ. The CDR3 nucleotides read TGTGCCAGCATCGATGACAGGGGTGGCGGCTACACCTTC. Its protein product is CASIDDRGGGYTF.

The chain carries TRBV14 and TRBJ2-7; TRBD1 matches at 7 bases. The CDR3 covers 15 residues. Trimming took 4 bases from V and 2 from J; bases not matched to a gene: 8. Germline CDR1 SGHDN, CDR2 FVKESK. The CDR3 nucleotides are TGTGCCAGCAGCCCTCTGGGGACAGTTCCCTACGAGCAGTACTTC. This encodes CASSPLGTVPYEQYF.

The genes are TRBV6-1 and TRBJ2-3; D ambiguous. V gave up 1 base and J gave up 4 bases, with 9 bases separating them. The CDR3 sequence is 14 residues long. The germline V gene has CDR1 MNHNS and CDR2 SASEGT. CDR3 DNA: TGTGCCAGCAGTGAAGGCTTCGGCTCAGATACGCAGTATTTT. Translating gives CASSEGFGSDTQYF.

The chain is built from TRBV28 and TRBJ2-1, with D perhaps matching TRBD1 (5 bases). With 6 bases removed from V and 4 bases from J, the gap between germline ends came to 13 bases. Per the germline V gene, CDR1 is MDHEN and CDR2 is SYDVKM. The CDR3 totals 14 residues. The CDR3 here is CASSQIDSYNEQFF. CDR3 nucleotide sequence: TGTGCCAGCAGCCAGATCGACAGTTACAATGAGCAGTTCTTC.

CDR3 protein: CASSPRLGTEAFF. The CDR3 coding sequence is TGTGCCAGCAGCCCTAGGTTAGGAACTGAAGCTTTCTTT. This chain uses TRBV7-2 with TRBJ1-1; D is undetermined. V shed 5 bases and J shed 5 bases, with 12 bases lying between them. Per the germline V gene, CDR1 is SGHTA and CDR2 is FQGNSA. The CDR3 runs to 13 residues.

This chain joins TRBV19 and TRBJ2-1; 9 nucleotides agree with TRBD2. CDR1 and CDR2 (germline): LNHDA, SQIVND (reference sequence). There are 16 residues in the CDR3. V gave up 5 bases and J gave up 0 bases; unmatched junction bases: 5. CDR3 DNA: TGTGCCAGTAGTCCCCTTAGCGGGAGCTCCTACAATGAGCAGTTCTTC. Translation: CASSPLSGSSYNEQFF.

V is TRBV5-1 and J is TRBJ2-3, with 11 bases lining up with TRBD2. The CDR3 runs to 15 residues. Germline V gives CDR1 SGHRS, CDR2 YFSETQ. The J segment lost 3 bases and the V segment lost 4 bases, leaving 4 bases of the junction unmatched. The CDR3 protein is CASSTSGSGTDTQYF. Here the CDR3 DNA reads TGCGCCAGCAGCACTAGCGGGAGCGGAACAGATACGCAGTATTTT. The whole variable domain, remainder taken from reference TRBV5-1 and TRBJ2-3, is KAGVTQTPRYLIKTRGQQVTLSCSPISGHRSVSWYQQTPGQGLQFLFEYFSETQRNKGNFPGRFSGRQFSNSRSEMNVSTLELGDSALYLCASSTSGSGTDTQYFGPGTRLTVL.

The CDR3 coding sequence is TGTGCCTGGAGTATCCGTAGGACAGGGGGTACCGGGGAGCTGTTTTTT. Its protein is CAWSIRRTGGTGELFF. The chain couples TRBV30 to TRBJ2-2; TRBD1 aligns across 10 bases. Germline V gene data show CDR1 as GTSNPN and CDR2 as SVGIG (reference sequence). The CDR3 covers 16 residues. V was clipped by 2 bases and J by 5 bases; unmatched bases: 8.

For the CDR3, the DNA is TGTGCCAGCAGTCCCGATTGGACAGGGGTAAGGACCCAGTACTTC. Translated: CASSPDWTGVRTQYF. The chain is built from TRBV27 and TRBJ2-5, with 9 nucleotides matching TRBD1. CDR3 length: 15 amino acids. The germline V gene has CDR1 MNHEY and CDR2 SMNVEV (reference sequence). Unmatched junction bases numbered 11, after V lost 5 bases and J lost 7 bases.

The rearrangement links TRBV2 to TRBJ2-3, with D perhaps TRBD1 (5 bases). Looked up from germline, CDR1 is SNHLY and CDR2 is FYNNEI. The CDR3 length is 12 residues. V lost 6 bases and J 4 bases, leaving 8 bases between the germline ends. CDR3 sequence: CASRTEADTQYF. The CDR3 DNA is TGTGCCAGCAGGACAGAGGCAGATACGCAGTATTTT.

The rearrangement links TRBV5-1 to TRBJ2-5; D is perhaps TRBD2 (5 bases). This CDR3 comprises 15 residues. Trimming cost V 0 bases and J 4 bases, with 13 bases left between them. Per germline, CDR1 SGHRS and CDR2 YFSETQ. The CDR3, as DNA: TGCGCCAGCAGCTTGGACACCTTAGAGGGAGAGACCCAGTACTTC. Translated, it gives CASSLDTLEGETQYF.

The chain links TRBV6-5 to TRBJ2-4, with TRBD1 identical over 7 bases. V shed 8 bases and J 9 bases; nucleotides not matched to a gene: 13. This CDR3 contains 14 residues. Germline values: CDR1 MNHEY, CDR2 SVGAGI. The CDR3 here is CASGTGTDYVIQYF. DNA of the CDR3: TGTGCCAGCGGGACCGGGACAGATTACGTCATTCAGTACTTC.

The gene calls are TRBV5-5 and TRBJ1-1, with D hard to call. With 1 base removed from V and 0 bases from J, the gap between germline ends came to 7 bases. The length of the CDR3 is 14 residues. Germline CDR1 reads SGHKS; CDR2 reads YYEKEE (reference sequence). The CDR3 DNA reads TGTGCCAGCAGCTTGTTGGGAGTGAACACTGAAGCTTTCTTT. Translated: CASSLLGVNTEAFF.

This clone was counted only a few times. CDR3 in amino acids: CASSFPRRQGGRYEQYF. CDR3 nucleotides: TGTGCCAGCAGTTTCCCTCGAAGACAGGGAGGAAGGTACGAGCAGTACTTC. This chain joins TRBV28 and TRBJ2-7; TRBD1 might be the D (7 bases). Germline values: CDR1 MDHEN, CDR2 SYDVKM. V was clipped by 3 bases and J by 4 bases, with 22 bases between them. This CDR3 is built from 17 residues.

The chain is built from TRBV10-3 and TRBJ2-7, with D possibly being TRBD2 (5 bases). The V gene's germline CDR1 is ENHRY and CDR2 SYGVKD. The CDR3 spans 13 residues. V was clipped by 2 bases and J by 9 bases, with 14 bases between them. This chain's CDR3 is CAISEVEGSWQYF. CDR3 coding DNA: TGTGCCATCAGTGAGGTCGAGGGCTCGTGGCAGTACTTC.

The chain uses TRBV5-1 and TRBJ2-4; D unresolved. The CDR3 is made up of 16 amino acids. Trimming shortened V by 7 bases and J by 1 base, and 18 bases separated the two germline ends. The germline V gene encodes CDR1 SGHRS and CDR2 YFSETQ. The CDR3 sequence is CASAISPLFAKNIQYF. DNA of the CDR3: TGCGCCAGCGCGATCTCCCCGCTGTTCGCCAAAAACATTCAGTACTTC.

The gene calls are TRBV2 and TRBJ2-7; a weak D match, TRBD1 (7 bases). The germline V gene has CDR1 SNHLY and CDR2 FYNNEI. The ends were cut back, 7 bases at V and 2 bases at J, with 15 bases in the middle. This CDR3 region has 14 residues. The CDR3 DNA reads TGTGCCAGCATCCCAGGGGGGCTCCCCTACGAGCAGTACTTC. Translation gives CASIPGGLPYEQYF.

The rearrangement links TRBV10-1 to TRBJ2-7; D possibly corresponds to TRBD2 (6 bases). Trimming pared 6 bases from V and 4 bases from J, leaving 13 bases between. This CDR3 has 13 amino acids. Germline CDR1 reads WNHNN; CDR2 reads SYGVQD (reference sequence). CDR3 in amino acids: CASSGGTGYEQYF. The CDR3 DNA is TGCGCCAGCAGCGGCGGGACGGGATACGAGCAGTACTTC.

This chain uses TRBV5-6 with TRBJ1-2; D remains unclear. The V and J ends lost 2 bases and 4 bases respectively, with 9 bases between them. This CDR3 has 13 residues. Germline CDR1 reads SGHDT; CDR2 reads YYEEEE. Written as DNA, the CDR3 is TGTGCCAGCAGCTTAAAACAGACCTATGGCTACACCTTC. Its protein product is CASSLKQTYGYTF.

This clone has just one count. The chain has TRBV7-2 and TRBJ1-1, with D unclear. V was cut by 1 base and J by 6 bases, with 12 bases left in between. The germline gives CDR1 SGHTA, CDR2 FQGNSA. This CDR3 has 14 amino acids. CDR3 sequence: CASSLVGSGAEAFF. The CDR3 DNA sequence: TGTGCCAGCAGCTTAGTAGGGTCAGGCGCTGAAGCTTTCTTT.

As for this clone: One end of the junction is discordant with germline, which a read error may explain. V is TRBV7-9 and J is TRBJ2-7; 10 nucleotides match TRBD2. Germline V CDR1 and CDR2: SEHNR, FQNEAQ (reference sequence). The CDR3 runs to 14 residues. The CDR3 DNA is TGTGCCAGCAGCCTAGCGGGAGCCAACTACGAGCAGTACTTC. This translates into CASSLAGANYEQYF.

V gene TRBV10-1 combines with J gene TRBJ2-7; 12 positions agree with TRBD1. The CDR3 extends over 13 amino acids. The V and J ends lost 10 bases and 6 bases, in that order; junction bases with no gene match: 7. CDR1 and CDR2 from the germline V gene are WNHNN and SYGVQD (reference sequence). DNA for the CDR3: TGCGCCACCCATGAGGGACAGGGGGCCGAGCAGTACTTC. Translated, it gives CATHEGQGAEQYF.

This clone has just one count. The rearrangement uses TRBV28 and TRBJ2-2, with D unresolved. The V end lost 9 bases, the J end lost 0 bases, and 8 bases lay between the germline ends. Germline V gives CDR1 MDHEN, CDR2 SYDVKM. The CDR3 extends over 13 amino acids. CDR3 nucleotides: TGTGCCAGTGTCGCAGCGAACACCGGGGAGCTGTTTTTT. Protein: CASVAANTGELFF.

This clone was picked up one time. The rearrangement joins TRBV19 to TRBJ2-7, with D perhaps TRBD1 (5 bases). Trimming shortened V by 2 bases and J by 6 bases, and 14 bases separated the two germline ends. This CDR3 spans 14 amino acids. Per germline, CDR1 LNHDA and CDR2 SQIVND (reference sequence). CDR3 bases: TGTGCCAGTAGTATATTTCGGCAGGGCGGCGAGCAGTACTTC. Translating gives CASSIFRQGGEQYF.

The CDR3 DNA follows: TGCGCCAGCAGCGCCCGGGACAGGGCTTCGGCTTTTATGGAGACCCAGTACTTC. Protein sequence: CASSARDRASAFMETQYF. The chain recombines TRBV5-1 with TRBJ2-5; TRBD1 matches at 9 bases. V was clipped by 4 bases and J by 5 bases; unmatched bases: 18. This CDR3 comprises 18 residues. Germline V gene sequence: CDR1 SGHRS, CDR2 YFSETQ.